This T cell receptor (beta chain) is from a study of human T cells and chemical hapten exposure. Looking at the study overall: For sensitization, 2% DPC was applied to an approximately 2 cm by approximately 2 cm patch of upper inner arm skin.

As to time point: patch test 1, 2 weeks after DPC sensitization. Treatment denoted: therapeutic diphenylcyclopropenone sensitization with weekly scalp DPC. Germline assignment: CDR1 SGHTA and CDR2 FQGTGA. V gave up 4 bases and J gave up 3 bases, with 12 bases separating them. The CDR3 has 15 residues. Findings and caveats of the study: A positive correlation with patch test score was shown by PT1 expanded TCR counts.

Using its own MiXCR run on the RACE reads, TCRdb lists one record per CDR3 protein. The repertoire includes around 120,000 distinct CDR3 sequences, roughly 15% of them detected once, and about 0.85% sits in the top ten. This clonotype was counted between two and nine times. Its antigen is still unknown. V gene TRBV7-3 combines with J gene TRBJ2-2; D might be TRBD1 (6 bases). Material: whole blood, obtained in connection with sensitization to the hapten diphenylcyclopropenone (DPC). This sequence was found in a man aged 18 to 35 with alopecia areata. Some clones in this sample may be carry-over from other donors' samples. The CDR3 is CASSSNYRDTGELFF. The CDR3 bases are TGTGCCAGCAGCTCTAACTACAGGGACACCGGGGAGCTGTTTTTT.